The T cell receptor beta chain described here comes from a study of follicular helper T cells after annual influenza vaccination. General observations from the study: ICOS-CD38- cTfh most often held earlier Day 7 ICOS+CD38+ clones.

Clones were sequenced by immunoSEQ multiplex PCR, and TCRdb holds only the in-frame ones, with some missing. The sample has about 12,000 clones, 70% to 80% seen once; the top ten hold around 3.5%. Regarding time point: 2015-2016 season, pre-vaccination. Adults were given seasonal inactivated influenza vaccine, and blood CD4 subsets were sorted before and after vaccination. As concerns this clone: Its antigen is unidentified.

Trimming took off 3 bases at V and 4 bases at J, with 15 bases between the two ends. CDR3 length: 16 residues. Germline V gene sequence: CDR1 LNHDA, CDR2 SQIVND (reference sequence). The chain employs TRBV19 and TRBJ2-2; possibly TRBD1 for D (5 bases). This receptor was identified in an adult who received the influenza vaccine. Sample: CXCR5+ CD38- circulating T follicular helper cells from blood, taken on the day of influenza vaccination. As for subset: circulating Tfh, non-naive CD4+CXCR5+PD-1+ (ICOS+CD38+ or ICOS-CD38-). The CDR3 DNA sequence: TGTGCCAGTAGTATCCAAGGGGAAATTGGCACCGGGGAGCTGTTTTTT. Protein product: CASSIQGEIGTGELFF.